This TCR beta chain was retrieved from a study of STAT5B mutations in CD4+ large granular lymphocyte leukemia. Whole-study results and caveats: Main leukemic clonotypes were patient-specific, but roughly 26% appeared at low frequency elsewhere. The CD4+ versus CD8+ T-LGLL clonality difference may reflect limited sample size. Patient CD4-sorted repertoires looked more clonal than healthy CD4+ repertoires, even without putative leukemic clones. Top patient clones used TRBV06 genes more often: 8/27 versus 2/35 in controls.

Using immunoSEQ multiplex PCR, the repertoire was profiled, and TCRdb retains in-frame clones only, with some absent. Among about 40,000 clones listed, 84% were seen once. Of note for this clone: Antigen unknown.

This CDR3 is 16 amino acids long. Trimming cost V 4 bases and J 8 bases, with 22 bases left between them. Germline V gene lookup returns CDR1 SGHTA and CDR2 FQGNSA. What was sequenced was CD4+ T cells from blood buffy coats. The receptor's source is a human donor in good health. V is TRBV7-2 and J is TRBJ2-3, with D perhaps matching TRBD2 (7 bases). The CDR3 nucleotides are TGTGCCAGCAGCTGGGGGGGCACATCACAACTCGCTACGCAGTATTTT. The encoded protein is CASSWGGTSQLATQYF.